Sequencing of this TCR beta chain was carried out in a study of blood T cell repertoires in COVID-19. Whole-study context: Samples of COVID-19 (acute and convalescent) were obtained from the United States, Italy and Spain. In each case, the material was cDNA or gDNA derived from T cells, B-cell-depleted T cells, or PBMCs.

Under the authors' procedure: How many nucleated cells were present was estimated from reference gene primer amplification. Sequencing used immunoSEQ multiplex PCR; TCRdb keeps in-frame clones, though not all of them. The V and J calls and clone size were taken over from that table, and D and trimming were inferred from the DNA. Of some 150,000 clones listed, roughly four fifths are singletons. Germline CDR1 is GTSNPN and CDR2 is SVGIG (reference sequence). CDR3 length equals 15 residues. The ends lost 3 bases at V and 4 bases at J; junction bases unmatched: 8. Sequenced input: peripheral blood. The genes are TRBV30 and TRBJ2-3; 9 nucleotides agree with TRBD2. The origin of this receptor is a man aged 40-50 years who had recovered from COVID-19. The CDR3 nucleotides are TGTGCCTGGAGATCTGCGGGGGGGCCATCAGATACGCAGTATTTT. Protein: CAWRSAGGPSDTQYF.